This is a list of T cell receptor beta chains from one sample in a study of shared clonotypes between healthy human individuals. The table came from immunoSEQ multiplex PCR; TCRdb's copy has only in-frame clones and leaves some out. The sample holds about 1.5 million clones; around 98% are singletons and the top ten take around 0.47%. The sequenced sample consisted of naive CD4+ T cells sorted from blood. These TCRs come from a man aged 30 to 45 in good health. Each CDR3 is given with its conserved first and last residue. The order of the fields is D gene, V gene, J gene, clone size, CDR3 DNA, CDR3 protein. A D gene is named only where the DNA matches it firmly. Not all rows give a size; the values are once, few, many and, for expanded clones, a class.

d_call: TRBD2; v_call: TRBV4-2; j_call: TRBJ2-5; clone_size: .; cdr3_nt: TGTGCCAGCAGCGGGTCTAGCGGTTTACAAGAGACCCAGTACTTC; cdr3_aa: CASSGSSGLQETQYF
d_call: .; v_call: TRBV19; j_call: TRBJ2-7; clone_size: .; cdr3_nt: TGTGCCAGTATGGCCTCACTGGGGACCTACGAGCAGTACTTC; cdr3_aa: CASMASLGTYEQYF
d_call: .; v_call: TRBV4-3; j_call: TRBJ2-2; clone_size: .; cdr3_nt: TGCGCCAGCAGCCAAGGGGGGTCCGCTAACACCGGGGAGCTGTTTTTT; cdr3_aa: CASSQGGSANTGELFF
d_call: TRBD1; v_call: TRBV2; j_call: TRBJ1-1; clone_size: .; cdr3_nt: TGTGCCAGCATACGTAGGGGGCAGGACACTGAAGCTTTCTTT; cdr3_aa: CASIRRGQDTEAFF
d_call: TRBD1; v_call: TRBV10-2; j_call: TRBJ1-4; clone_size: .; cdr3_nt: TGCGCCAGCAGAGGGACAGTCGCAACTAATGAAAAACTGTTTTTT; cdr3_aa: CASRGTVATNEKLFF
d_call: .; v_call: TRBV7-9; j_call: TRBJ1-2; clone_size: .; cdr3_nt: TGTGCCAGCAGCTTAGTCGAGGGAAGCCGCTATGGCTACACCTTC; cdr3_aa: CASSLVEGSRYGYTF
d_call: TRBD1; v_call: TRBV28; j_call: TRBJ1-1; clone_size: .; cdr3_nt: TGTGCCAGCAGAAGACAGGGAGGTAACACTGAAGCTTTCTTT; cdr3_aa: CASRRQGGNTEAFF
d_call: .; v_call: TRBV7-2; j_call: TRBJ1-1; clone_size: .; cdr3_nt: TGTGCCAGCAGCCGCATGTGGGGTACCGGCACTGAAGCTTTCTTT; cdr3_aa: CASSRMWGTGTEAFF
d_call: .; v_call: TRBV9; j_call: TRBJ2-2; clone_size: .; cdr3_nt: TGTGCCAGCAGCGTAGGAGGGGGGGAGCTGTTTTTT; cdr3_aa: CASSVGGGELFF
d_call: .; v_call: TRBV15; j_call: TRBJ2-1; clone_size: .; cdr3_nt: TGTGCCACCAGCAGGGCCGGTACAGGCAATGAGCAGTTCTTC; cdr3_aa: CATSRAGTGNEQFF
d_call: .; v_call: TRBV27; j_call: TRBJ2-3; clone_size: .; cdr3_nt: TGTGCCAGCAGTGCCTGGGGGAACACAGATACGCAGTATTTT; cdr3_aa: CASSAWGNTDTQYF
d_call: TRBD2; v_call: TRBV13; j_call: TRBJ2-3; clone_size: .; cdr3_nt: TGTGCCAGCAGCTTTCCCGTATCAGCGGGAGGCCCAGATACGCAGTATTTT; cdr3_aa: CASSFPVSAGGPDTQYF
d_call: .; v_call: TRBV28; j_call: TRBJ2-7; clone_size: .; cdr3_nt: TGTGCCAGCTTCTCCGGGTACGAGCAGTACTTC; cdr3_aa: CASFSGYEQYF
d_call: .; v_call: TRBV11-3; j_call: TRBJ2-3; clone_size: once; cdr3_nt: TGTGCCAGCAGCTGGACACCAGCGGATACGCAGTATTTT; cdr3_aa: CASSWTPADTQYF
d_call: .; v_call: TRBV28; j_call: TRBJ1-5; clone_size: once; cdr3_nt: TGTGCCAGCAGCAGCCCAGGGTCTCGTTCTAGCAATCAGCCCCAGCATTTT; cdr3_aa: CASSSPGSRSSNQPQHF
d_call: .; v_call: TRBV19; j_call: TRBJ1-2; clone_size: .; cdr3_nt: TGTGCCAGTACCAAGTCCGAAGGGTTTTCGGGCTACACCTTC; cdr3_aa: CASTKSEGFSGYTF
d_call: TRBD1; v_call: TRBV28; j_call: TRBJ2-7; clone_size: .; cdr3_nt: TGTGCCAGCAGTAGATCCGGGACAGCTGGGGGCTACGAGCAGTACTTC; cdr3_aa: CASSRSGTAGGYEQYF
d_call: .; v_call: TRBV19; j_call: TRBJ1-1; clone_size: .; cdr3_nt: TGTGCCAGTAGTCCTACCGTTTCGGGCGGTACTGAAGCTTTCTTT; cdr3_aa: CASSPTVSGGTEAFF
d_call: TRBD2; v_call: TRBV27; j_call: TRBJ2-2; clone_size: .; cdr3_nt: TGTGCCAGCAGTTATCTTGCGGGAGGGCTGAACACCGGGGAGCTGTTTTTT; cdr3_aa: CASSYLAGGLNTGELFF
d_call: .; v_call: TRBV5-1; j_call: TRBJ2-7; clone_size: once; cdr3_nt: TGCGCCAGCAGCTTGGAGGGGGGCCAGTGGTCCTACGAGCAGTACTTC; cdr3_aa: CASSLEGGQWSYEQYF
d_call: .; v_call: TRBV7-8; j_call: TRBJ1-2; clone_size: .; cdr3_nt: TGTGCCAGCAGCCCACGTTTGAGGTACGGGCTGCATGGCTACACCTTC; cdr3_aa: CASSPRLRYGLHGYTF
d_call: .; v_call: TRBV2; j_call: TRBJ2-3; clone_size: .; cdr3_nt: TGTGCCAGCCGCCCAACAGGAATGTCCGATACGCAGTATTTT; cdr3_aa: CASRPTGMSDTQYF
d_call: TRBD2; v_call: TRBV2; j_call: TRBJ2-7; clone_size: .; cdr3_nt: TGTGCCAGCAGTGAGAGCCTACCCCGACTAGCGCTCGTCTACGAGCAGTACTTC; cdr3_aa: CASSESLPRLALVYEQYF
d_call: TRBD1; v_call: TRBV7-9; j_call: TRBJ1-5; clone_size: .; cdr3_nt: TGTGCCAGCAGCTTAGATTCGAGCTACAGGGGCGATCAGCCCCAGCATTTT; cdr3_aa: CASSLDSSYRGDQPQHF
d_call: .; v_call: TRBV7-2; j_call: TRBJ2-3; clone_size: .; cdr3_nt: TGTGCCAGCAGCTTAGTACTGGGGTCAGATACGCAGTATTTT; cdr3_aa: CASSLVLGSDTQYF
d_call: TRBD2; v_call: TRBV28; j_call: TRBJ2-1; clone_size: .; cdr3_nt: TGTGCCAGCAGTTCTTTAGCAGCGGGAGGATACAATGAGCAGTTCTTC; cdr3_aa: CASSSLAAGGYNEQFF
d_call: TRBD2; v_call: TRBV11-2; j_call: TRBJ2-7; clone_size: .; cdr3_nt: TGTGCCAGCAGCTTGGGGGTCCTAGCGGCCTACTACGAGCAGTACTTC; cdr3_aa: CASSLGVLAAYYEQYF
d_call: .; v_call: TRBV27; j_call: TRBJ1-3; clone_size: .; cdr3_nt: TGTGCCAGCAGTTTCCGGGGTACGGACACCATATATTTT; cdr3_aa: CASSFRGTDTIYF
d_call: .; v_call: TRBV19; j_call: TRBJ2-5; clone_size: .; cdr3_nt: TGTGCCAGTAGTATAGCCGAGACCCAGTACTTC; cdr3_aa: CASSIAETQYF
d_call: TRBD1; v_call: TRBV5-1; j_call: TRBJ1-1; clone_size: .; cdr3_nt: TGCGCCAGCAGCTTGGCAGGGGGTGGTATCACTGAAGCTTTCTTT; cdr3_aa: CASSLAGGGITEAFF
d_call: TRBD1; v_call: TRBV7-2; j_call: TRBJ2-3; clone_size: .; cdr3_nt: TGTGCCAGCAGCCCCCAGGGGGCCCGCACAGATACGCAGTATTTT; cdr3_aa: CASSPQGARTDTQYF
d_call: .; v_call: TRBV14; j_call: TRBJ2-4; clone_size: once; cdr3_nt: TGTGCCAGCAGCCCAAGGGGACGTGGATACATTCAGTACTTC; cdr3_aa: CASSPRGRGYIQYF
d_call: .; v_call: TRBV7-3; j_call: TRBJ2-7; clone_size: .; cdr3_nt: TGTGCCAGCAGCTCGGGACAAGACTACGAGCAGTACTTC; cdr3_aa: CASSSGQDYEQYF
d_call: TRBD2; v_call: TRBV14; j_call: TRBJ2-1; clone_size: .; cdr3_nt: TGTGCCAGCAGCCGCCGAGCGGGAGGGCCCTACAATGAGCAGTTCTTC; cdr3_aa: CASSRRAGGPYNEQFF
d_call: .; v_call: TRBV28; j_call: TRBJ2-7; clone_size: .; cdr3_nt: TGTGCCAGCAGTTATCGGGGGACAGCTTCTTACGAGCAGTACTTC; cdr3_aa: CASSYRGTASYEQYF
d_call: .; v_call: TRBV4-3; j_call: TRBJ2-2; clone_size: .; cdr3_nt: TGCGCCAGCAGCCAAGAACGGATCGGGGAGCTGTTTTTT; cdr3_aa: CASSQERIGELFF
d_call: .; v_call: TRBV6-1; j_call: TRBJ2-3; clone_size: .; cdr3_nt: TGTGCCAGCAGTGCGGTGTTCACAGATACGCAGTATTTT; cdr3_aa: CASSAVFTDTQYF
d_call: .; v_call: TRBV10-2; j_call: TRBJ2-7; clone_size: .; cdr3_nt: TGCGCCAGCAGTAAAACTAGCAACGAGCAGTACTTC; cdr3_aa: CASSKTSNEQYF
d_call: .; v_call: TRBV5-1; j_call: TRBJ2-1; clone_size: .; cdr3_nt: TGCGCCAGCAGCAGGCGGGACAGCGGAGGTGAGCAGTTCTTC; cdr3_aa: CASSRRDSGGEQFF
d_call: TRBD1; v_call: TRBV11-2; j_call: TRBJ2-7; clone_size: .; cdr3_nt: TGTGCCAGCAGCTTATCCCGGGACAGGCCCTACGAGCAGTACTTC; cdr3_aa: CASSLSRDRPYEQYF
d_call: .; v_call: TRBV2; j_call: TRBJ2-4; clone_size: .; cdr3_nt: TGTGCCAGCAGTGAGAGTCAGCACAAAAACATTCAGTACTTC; cdr3_aa: CASSESQHKNIQYF
d_call: .; v_call: TRBV4-3; j_call: TRBJ2-7; clone_size: .; cdr3_nt: TGCGCCAGCAGCCATAGGGTCCCTGAATCCGAGCAGTACTTC; cdr3_aa: CASSHRVPESEQYF
d_call: TRBD1; v_call: TRBV29-1; j_call: TRBJ2-3; clone_size: .; cdr3_nt: TGCAGCGTTGGGGGACAGCATAGCACAGATACGCAGTATTTT; cdr3_aa: CSVGGQHSTDTQYF
d_call: .; v_call: TRBV7-2; j_call: TRBJ2-1; clone_size: .; cdr3_nt: TGTGCCAGCAGCCTCAATCGGGTCTACAATGAGCAGTTCTTC; cdr3_aa: CASSLNRVYNEQFF
d_call: TRBD1; v_call: TRBV25-1; j_call: TRBJ1-2; clone_size: .; cdr3_nt: TGTGCCAGCAGTGAAAGGACAGGACGTGGCTACACCTTC; cdr3_aa: CASSERTGRGYTF